The clone carrying this TCR beta chain was counted many times. The antigen remains unidentified. This sample is part of a study of metastatic and nonmetastatic thyroid tumors. Study-level information: Repertoires were compared across blood and tumor or nodule tissue from malignant and benign thyroid patients.

Each patient went into thyroid surgery without having received any treatment. Using MiXCR, TCRdb re-called clones from the PCR reads. The profile shows roughly 32,000 clones, approximately 8% of them singletons. Trimming stripped 0 bases from V and 0 bases from J, with 8 bases between. CDR1 is MGHRA and CDR2 is YSYEKL in the germline V gene. This CDR3 has 15 residues. Points from the study as a whole: According to reports, the diversity of TCR beta was significantly higher in malignant thyroid tumors than in benign nodules, and this held in both blood and tumor samples.

The receptor's source is a female donor with papillary thyroid cancer or a benign thyroid nodule (not recorded which). Some clones in this sample may be carry-over from other donors' samples. The chain recombines TRBV4-1 with TRBJ1-1; no clear D gene. Sequenced material: blood. This chain's CDR3 is CASSQDPSMNTEAFF. As DNA, the CDR3 is TGCGCCAGCAGCCAAGATCCATCCATGAACACTGAAGCTTTCTTT.